Shown below are 6 T cell receptor beta chains from a single sample sequenced in a study of blood T cell repertoires in COVID-19. Sequenced by immunoSEQ multiplex PCR; TCRdb stores in-frame clones only, minus some. The sample records 200,000 to 300,000 clones, approximately 90% being singletons. Sequenced material: PBMCs or T cells enriched from blood (not recorded which). These receptors all stem from a man aged 50 or older who had been exposed to COVID-19.

V gene TRBV4-1 combines with J gene TRBJ1-1; D is possibly TRBD1 (6 bases). There are 14 residues in the CDR3. V was shortened by 3 bases and J by 6 bases, with 14 bases between the two germline ends. Germline CDR1 reads MGHRA; CDR2 reads YSYEKL. The CDR3 spells CASSHNTGFPEAFF. CDR3 nucleotide sequence: TGCGCCAGCAGCCATAACACAGGGTTTCCTGAAGCTTTCTTT.

This sequence joins TRBV6-5 and TRBJ1-1; 7 bases are a match to TRBD1. Looked up from germline, CDR1 is MNHEY and CDR2 is SVGAGI. The V gene end was trimmed by 10 bases and the J gene end by 4 bases; junction bases not matched to a gene: 12. The CDR3 totals 14 residues. CDR3 coding DNA: TGTGCCACCCTCAGGGGGATGGGCGCCACTGAAGCTTTCTTT. This translates into CATLRGMGATEAFF.

The V call is TRBV9, the J call TRBJ2-3, with 10 bases aligning to TRBD2. This CDR3 contains 15 residues. J gave up 0 bases and V 4 bases, and 2 bases lay outside the gene matches. In germline, CDR1 is SGDLS, CDR2 YYNGEE. The CDR3 sequence is CASSPSGRSTDTQYF. CDR3 bases: TGTGCCAGCAGCCCTAGCGGGAGAAGCACAGATACGCAGTATTTT.

The chain couples TRBV28 to TRBJ2-4; 7 bases are a match to TRBD1. CDR3 length: 16 amino acids. The V and J ends lost 8 bases and 6 bases, in that order; junction bases with no gene match: 16. The germline CDR1 and CDR2 sequences are MDHEN and SYDVKM. CDR3 residues: CASWSQGPLRGNIQYF. DNA of the CDR3: TGTGCCAGCTGGTCACAGGGGCCATTGAGAGGAAACATTCAGTACTTC.

This clone showed up just once. The chain carries TRBV3-1 (or the pseudogene TRBV3-2) and TRBJ1-1; D unresolved. Deletions cut 4 bases from V and 3 bases from J, with 12 bases between. The CDR3 runs 14 residues. CDR1 and CDR2 from the germline V gene are LGHDT and YNNKEL (reference sequence). CDR3 protein: CASSLQRWDTEAFF. CDR3 nucleotides: TGTGCCAGCAGCCTCCAGCGGTGGGACACTGAAGCTTTCTTT.

The chain is built from TRBV7-9 and TRBJ1-5, with TRBD1 identical over 7 bases. The CDR3 spans 14 residues. The V gene's germline CDR1 is SEHNR and CDR2 FQNEAQ (reference sequence). With 4 bases clipped from V and 7 bases from J, the junction kept 7 bases outside the gene matches. Here the CDR3 reads CASSSTGWRQPQHF. As DNA, the CDR3 is TGTGCCAGCAGCTCGACAGGGTGGCGCCAGCCCCAGCATTTT.